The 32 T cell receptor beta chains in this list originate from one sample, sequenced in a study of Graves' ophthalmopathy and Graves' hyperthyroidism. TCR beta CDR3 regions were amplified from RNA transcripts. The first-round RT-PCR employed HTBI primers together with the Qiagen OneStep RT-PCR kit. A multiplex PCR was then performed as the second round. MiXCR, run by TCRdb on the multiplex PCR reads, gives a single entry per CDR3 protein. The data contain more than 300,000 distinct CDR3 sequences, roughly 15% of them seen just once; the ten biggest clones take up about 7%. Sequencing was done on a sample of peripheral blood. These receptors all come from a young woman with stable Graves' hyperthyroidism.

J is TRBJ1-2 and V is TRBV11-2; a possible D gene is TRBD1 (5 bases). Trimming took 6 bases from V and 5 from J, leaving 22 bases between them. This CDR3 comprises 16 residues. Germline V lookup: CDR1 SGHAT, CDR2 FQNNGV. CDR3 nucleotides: TGTGCCAGCAGTGACATCCGGGGCCGGGGGAAGTATGGCTACACCTTC. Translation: CASSDIRGRGKYGYTF.

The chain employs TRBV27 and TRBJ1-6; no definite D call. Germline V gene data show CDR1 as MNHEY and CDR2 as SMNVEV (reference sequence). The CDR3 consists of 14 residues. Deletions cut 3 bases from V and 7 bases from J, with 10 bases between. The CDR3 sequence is CASSFISGNSPLHF. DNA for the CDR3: TGTGCCAGCAGTTTCATCTCGGGAAATTCACCCCTCCACTTT.

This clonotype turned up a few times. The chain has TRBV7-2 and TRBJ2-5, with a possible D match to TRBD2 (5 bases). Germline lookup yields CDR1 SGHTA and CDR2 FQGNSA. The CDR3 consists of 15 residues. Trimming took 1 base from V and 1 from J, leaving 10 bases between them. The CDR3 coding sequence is TGTGCCAGCAGCTTAGGCGGGTTTGTCCAAGAGACCCAGTACTTC. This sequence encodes CASSLGGFVQETQYF.

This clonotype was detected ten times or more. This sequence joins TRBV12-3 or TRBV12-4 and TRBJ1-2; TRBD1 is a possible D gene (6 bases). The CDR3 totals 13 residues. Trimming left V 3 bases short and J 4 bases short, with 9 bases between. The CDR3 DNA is TGTGCCAGCAGTTTTCGGACAGTCTATGGCTACACCTTC. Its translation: CASSFRTVYGYTF.

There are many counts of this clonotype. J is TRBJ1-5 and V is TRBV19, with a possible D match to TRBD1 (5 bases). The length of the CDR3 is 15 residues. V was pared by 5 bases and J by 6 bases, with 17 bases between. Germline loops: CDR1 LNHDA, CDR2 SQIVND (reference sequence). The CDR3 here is CASSPQGGRSQPQHF. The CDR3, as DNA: TGTGCCAGTAGTCCTCAGGGAGGTCGTAGTCAGCCCCAGCATTTT.

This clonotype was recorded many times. The DNA of the CDR3 is TGTGCCAGCAGTGAGTTGGTTCGTGTGGACAGGAATAAACGGGAGACCCAGTACTTC. Translated, it gives CASSELVRVDRNKRETQYF. The J gene is TRBJ2-5, the V gene TRBV2; 7 bases line up with TRBD1. In germline, CDR1 is SNHLY, CDR2 FYNNEI. The CDR3 is made up of 19 amino acids. Trimming took 3 bases from V and 5 from J; bases not matched to a gene: 21.

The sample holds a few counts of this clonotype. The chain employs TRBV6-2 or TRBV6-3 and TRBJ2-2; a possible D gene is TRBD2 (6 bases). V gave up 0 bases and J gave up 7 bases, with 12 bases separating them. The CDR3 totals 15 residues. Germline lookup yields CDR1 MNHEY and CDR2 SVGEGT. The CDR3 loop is CASSYSAGLGGELFF. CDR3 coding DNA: TGTGCCAGCAGTTACTCGGCGGGATTGGGCGGGGAGCTGTTTTTT.

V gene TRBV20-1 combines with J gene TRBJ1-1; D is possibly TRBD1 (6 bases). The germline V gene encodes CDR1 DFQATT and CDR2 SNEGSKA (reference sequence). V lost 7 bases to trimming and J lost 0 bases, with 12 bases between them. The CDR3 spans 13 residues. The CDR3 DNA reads TGCAGTGTACAGGGAGGGATGAACACTGAAGCTTTCTTT. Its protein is CSVQGGMNTEAFF.

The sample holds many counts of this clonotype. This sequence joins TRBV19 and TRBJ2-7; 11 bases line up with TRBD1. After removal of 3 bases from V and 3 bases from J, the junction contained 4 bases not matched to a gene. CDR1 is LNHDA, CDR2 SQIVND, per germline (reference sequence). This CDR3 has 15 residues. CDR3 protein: CASSIGGTGGYEQYF. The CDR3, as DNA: TGTGCCAGTAGTATCGGAGGGACAGGGGGCTACGAGCAGTACTTC.

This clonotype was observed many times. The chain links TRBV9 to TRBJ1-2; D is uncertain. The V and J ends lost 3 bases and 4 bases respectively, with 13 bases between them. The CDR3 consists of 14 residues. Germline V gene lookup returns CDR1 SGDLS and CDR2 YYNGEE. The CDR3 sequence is CASSARGGIYGYTF. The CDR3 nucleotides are TGTGCCAGCAGCGCCCGAGGAGGCATCTATGGCTACACCTTC.

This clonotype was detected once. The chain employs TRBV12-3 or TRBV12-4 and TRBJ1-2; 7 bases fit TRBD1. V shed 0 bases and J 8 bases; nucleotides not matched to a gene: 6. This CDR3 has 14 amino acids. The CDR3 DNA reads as TGTGCCAGCAGTTTAGCTAGACAGGGTCTCGGCTACACCTTC. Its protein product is CASSLARQGLGYTF.

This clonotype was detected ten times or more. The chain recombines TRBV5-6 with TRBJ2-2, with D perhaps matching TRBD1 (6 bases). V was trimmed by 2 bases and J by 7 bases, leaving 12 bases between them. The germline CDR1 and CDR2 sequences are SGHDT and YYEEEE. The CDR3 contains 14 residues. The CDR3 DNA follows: TGTGCCAGCAGCTTACAGGGACGGAGCGGGGAGCTGTTTTTT. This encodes CASSLQGRSGELFF.

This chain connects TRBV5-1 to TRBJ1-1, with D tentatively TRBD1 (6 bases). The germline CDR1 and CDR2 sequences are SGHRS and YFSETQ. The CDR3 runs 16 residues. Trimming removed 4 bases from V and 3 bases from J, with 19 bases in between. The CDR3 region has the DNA TGCGCCAGCAGCCAGGGGACGCGGTCTCGGGACACTGAAGCTTTCTTT. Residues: CASSQGTRSRDTEAFF.

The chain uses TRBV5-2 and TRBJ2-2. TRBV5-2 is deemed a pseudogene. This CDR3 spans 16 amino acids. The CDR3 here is CASSSESSANTGELFF. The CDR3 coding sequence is TGTGCCAGCAGCTCCGAATCTAGCGCGAACACCGGGGAGCTGTTTTTT.

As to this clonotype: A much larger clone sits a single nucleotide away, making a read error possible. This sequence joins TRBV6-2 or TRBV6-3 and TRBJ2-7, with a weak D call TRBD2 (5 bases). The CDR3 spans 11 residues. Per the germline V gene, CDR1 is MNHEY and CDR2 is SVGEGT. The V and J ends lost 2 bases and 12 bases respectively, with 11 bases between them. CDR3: CASSYMGSRYF. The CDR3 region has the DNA TGTGCCAGCAGTTACATGGGGAGTCGGTACTTC.

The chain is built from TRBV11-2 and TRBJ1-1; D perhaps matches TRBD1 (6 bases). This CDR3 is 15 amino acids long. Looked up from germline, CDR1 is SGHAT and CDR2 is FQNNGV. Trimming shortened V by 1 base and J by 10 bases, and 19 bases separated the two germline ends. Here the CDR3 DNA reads TGTGCCAGCAGCTTAGGTGGGCCAGGGGCCCCTCGAGCTTTCTTT. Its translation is CASSLGGPGAPRAFF. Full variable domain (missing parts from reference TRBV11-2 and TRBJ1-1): EAGVAQSPRYKIIEKRQSVAFWCNPISGHATLYWYQQILGQGPKLLIQFQNNGVVDDSQLPKDRFSAERLKGVDSTLKIQPAKLEDSAVYLCASSLGGPGAPRAFFGQGTRLTVV.

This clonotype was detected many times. CDR3 residues: CSVRTDTYEQYF. The CDR3, as DNA: TGCAGCGTGAGGACAGACACCTACGAGCAGTACTTC. The J gene is TRBJ2-7, the V gene TRBV29-1, with a weak D call TRBD1 (6 bases). CDR1 is SQVTM and CDR2 is ANQGSEA in the germline V gene. The V end lost 6 bases, the J end lost 2 bases, and 11 bases lay between the germline ends. CDR3 length equals 12 residues.

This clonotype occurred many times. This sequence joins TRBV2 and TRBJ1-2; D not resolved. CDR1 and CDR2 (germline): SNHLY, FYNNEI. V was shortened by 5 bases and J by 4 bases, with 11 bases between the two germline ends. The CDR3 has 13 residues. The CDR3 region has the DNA TGTGCCAGCAGTCAGGATTCGCCCTATGGCTACACCTTC. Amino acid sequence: CASSQDSPYGYTF.

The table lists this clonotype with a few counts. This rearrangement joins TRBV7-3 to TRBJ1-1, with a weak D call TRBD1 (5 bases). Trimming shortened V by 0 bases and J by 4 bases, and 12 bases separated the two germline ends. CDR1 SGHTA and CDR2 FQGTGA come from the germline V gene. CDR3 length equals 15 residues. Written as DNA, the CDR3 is TGTGCCAGCAGCTTAACGGGGGGAAGAAGCACTGAAGCTTTCTTT. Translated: CASSLTGGRSTEAFF.

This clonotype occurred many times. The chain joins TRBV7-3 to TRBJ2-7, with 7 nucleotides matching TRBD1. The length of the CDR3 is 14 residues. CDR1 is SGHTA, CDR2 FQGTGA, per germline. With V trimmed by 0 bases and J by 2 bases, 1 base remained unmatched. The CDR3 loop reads CASSLTGGAYEQYF. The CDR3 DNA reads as TGTGCCAGCAGCTTAACAGGGGGCGCCTACGAGCAGTACTTC.

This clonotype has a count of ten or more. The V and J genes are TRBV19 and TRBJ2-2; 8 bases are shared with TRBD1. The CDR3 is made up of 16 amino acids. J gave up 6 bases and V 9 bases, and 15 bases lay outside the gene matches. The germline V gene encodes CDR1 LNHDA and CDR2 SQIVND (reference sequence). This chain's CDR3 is CASRDRTWKVAGELFF. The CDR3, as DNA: TGTGCCAGCCGGGACAGGACGTGGAAGGTCGCCGGGGAGCTGTTTTTT.

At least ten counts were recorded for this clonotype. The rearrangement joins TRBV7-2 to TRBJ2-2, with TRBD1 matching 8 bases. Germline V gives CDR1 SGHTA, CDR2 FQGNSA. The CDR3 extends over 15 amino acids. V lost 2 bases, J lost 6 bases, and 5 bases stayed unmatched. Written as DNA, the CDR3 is TGTGCCAGCAGCTTAAGGACAGGGTGGGCCGGGGAGCTGTTTTTT. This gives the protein CASSLRTGWAGELFF.

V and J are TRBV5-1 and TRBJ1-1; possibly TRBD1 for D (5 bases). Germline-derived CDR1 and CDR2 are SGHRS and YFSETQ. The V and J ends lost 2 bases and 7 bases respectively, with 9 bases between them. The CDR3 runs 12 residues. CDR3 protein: CASSFIQGEAFF. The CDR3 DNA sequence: TGCGCCAGCAGCTTTATCCAGGGTGAAGCTTTCTTT.

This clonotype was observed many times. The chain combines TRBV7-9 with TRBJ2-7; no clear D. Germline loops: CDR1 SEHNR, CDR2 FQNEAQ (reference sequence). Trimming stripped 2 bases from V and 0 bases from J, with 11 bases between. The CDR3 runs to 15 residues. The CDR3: CASSLRHDGSYEQYF. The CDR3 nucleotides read TGTGCCAGCAGCTTAAGGCACGACGGCTCCTACGAGCAGTACTTC.

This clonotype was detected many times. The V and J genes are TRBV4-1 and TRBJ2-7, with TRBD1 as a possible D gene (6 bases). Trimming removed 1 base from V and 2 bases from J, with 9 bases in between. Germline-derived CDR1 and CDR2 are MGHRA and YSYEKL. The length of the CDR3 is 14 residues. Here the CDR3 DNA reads TGCGCCAGCAGCCAAGTGGACAGAACCTACGAGCAGTACTTC. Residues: CASSQVDRTYEQYF.

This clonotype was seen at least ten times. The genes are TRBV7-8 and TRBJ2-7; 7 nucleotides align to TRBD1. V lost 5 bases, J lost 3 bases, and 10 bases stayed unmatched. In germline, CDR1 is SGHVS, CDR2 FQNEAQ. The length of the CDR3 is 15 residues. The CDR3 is CASSPPRGQHYEQYF. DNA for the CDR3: TGTGCCAGCAGCCCACCTCGGGGACAGCACTACGAGCAGTACTTC.

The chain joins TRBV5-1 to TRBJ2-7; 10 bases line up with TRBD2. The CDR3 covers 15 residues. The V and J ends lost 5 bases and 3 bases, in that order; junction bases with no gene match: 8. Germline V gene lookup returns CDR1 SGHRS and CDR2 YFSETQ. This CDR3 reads CASSFLAGVNYEQYF. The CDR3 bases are TGCGCCAGCAGTTTTCTAGCGGGAGTTAACTACGAGCAGTACTTC.

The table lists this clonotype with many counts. CDR3 sequence reads: CASRTDGQTLRTEAFF. Written as DNA, the CDR3 is TGTGCCAGCAGGACCGATGGACAGACCCTGAGGACTGAAGCTTTCTTT. The rearrangement links TRBV2 to TRBJ1-1, with D maybe TRBD1 (6 bases). Trimming left V 6 bases short and J 5 bases short, with 22 bases between. The CDR3 is made up of 16 amino acids. Germline V gene data show CDR1 as SNHLY and CDR2 as FYNNEI.

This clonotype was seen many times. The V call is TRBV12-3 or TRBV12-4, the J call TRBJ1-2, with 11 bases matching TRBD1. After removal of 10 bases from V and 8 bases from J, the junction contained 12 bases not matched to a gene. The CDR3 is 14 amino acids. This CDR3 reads CAIGQGALFGGYTF. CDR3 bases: TGTGCCATCGGACAGGGGGCGCTCTTTGGGGGCTACACCTTC.

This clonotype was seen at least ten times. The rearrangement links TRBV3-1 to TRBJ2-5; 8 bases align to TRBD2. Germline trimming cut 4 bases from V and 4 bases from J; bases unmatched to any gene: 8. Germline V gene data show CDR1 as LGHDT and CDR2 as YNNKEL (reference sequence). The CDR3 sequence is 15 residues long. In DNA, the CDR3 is TGTGCCAGCAGCCCGTCCGGGGGGGTCGCAGAGACCCAGTACTTC. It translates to CASSPSGGVAETQYF.

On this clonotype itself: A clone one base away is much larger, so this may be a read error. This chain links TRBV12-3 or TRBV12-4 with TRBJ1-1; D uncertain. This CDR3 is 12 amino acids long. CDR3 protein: CASSEMNTEACF. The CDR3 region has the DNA TGTGCCAGCTCCGAGATGAACACTGAAGCTTGCTTT.

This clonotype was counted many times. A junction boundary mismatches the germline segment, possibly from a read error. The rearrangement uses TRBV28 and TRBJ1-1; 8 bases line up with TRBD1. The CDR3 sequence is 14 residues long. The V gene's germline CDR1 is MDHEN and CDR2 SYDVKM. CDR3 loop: CASTVQGGWTEAFF. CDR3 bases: TGTGCCAGCACGGTACAGGGGGGCTGGACTGAAGCCTTCTTT.